This T cell receptor beta chain was documented in a study of metastatic and nonmetastatic thyroid tumors. Study details: Repertoires were compared across blood and tumor or nodule tissue from malignant and benign thyroid patients.

In the authors' methods: The study took CDR3 differences across clinicopathological groups and made a distant-metastasis classifier for papillary thyroid cancer from them. Via MiXCR, TCRdb re-called the PCR reads. The V and J calls shown here were made by TCRdb, not taken from the authors' results. Of 20,000 to 25,000 clones listed, 15% to 20% are singletons. The V end lost 1 base, the J end lost 8 bases, and 8 bases lay between the germline ends. CDR3 length: 13 amino acids. This clone came up many times. Its cognate antigen is unknown. Broader study findings: Reported TCR beta diversity, measured in blood and tumor, was significantly higher for malignant thyroid tumors than for benign nodules.

There were no patients who had received any treatment before thyroid surgery. The J gene is TRBJ1-4, the V gene TRBV12-3 or TRBV12-4; the D is unclear. The sequenced sample was blood. This TCR came from a male donor with papillary thyroid cancer or a benign thyroid nodule (not recorded which). Some clones in this sample may be carry-over from other donors' samples. The CDR3 loop reads CASSLVEGEKLFF. The CDR3 DNA sequence: TGTGCCAGCAGTTTAGTTGAAGGGGAAAAACTGTTTTTT.